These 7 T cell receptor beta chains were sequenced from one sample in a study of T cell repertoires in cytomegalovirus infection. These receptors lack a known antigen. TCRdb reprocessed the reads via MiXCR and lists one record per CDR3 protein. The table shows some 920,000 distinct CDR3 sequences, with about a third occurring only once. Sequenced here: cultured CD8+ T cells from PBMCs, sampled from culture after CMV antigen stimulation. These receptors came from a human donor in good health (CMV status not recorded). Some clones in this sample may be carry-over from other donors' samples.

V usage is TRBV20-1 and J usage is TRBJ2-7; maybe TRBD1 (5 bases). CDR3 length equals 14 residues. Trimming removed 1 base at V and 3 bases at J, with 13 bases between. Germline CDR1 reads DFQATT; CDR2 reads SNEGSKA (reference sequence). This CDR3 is CSARATTEDYEQYF. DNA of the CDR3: TGCAGTGCTAGAGCTACGACAGAGGACTACGAGCAGTACTTC.

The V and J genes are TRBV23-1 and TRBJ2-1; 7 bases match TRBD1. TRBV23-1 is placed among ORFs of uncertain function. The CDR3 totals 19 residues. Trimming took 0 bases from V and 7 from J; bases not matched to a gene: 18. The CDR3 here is CASSQSHCSPGQTVNEQFF. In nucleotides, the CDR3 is TGCGCCAGCAGTCAATCTCATTGTTCCCCGGGACAGACAGTAAATGAGCAGTTCTTC.

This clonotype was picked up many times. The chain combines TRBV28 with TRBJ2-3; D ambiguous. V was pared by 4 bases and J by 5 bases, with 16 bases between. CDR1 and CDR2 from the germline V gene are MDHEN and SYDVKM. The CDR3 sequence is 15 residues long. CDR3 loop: CASSSRRRKGDTQYF. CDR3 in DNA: TGTGCCAGCAGTTCCCGTCGCCGGAAAGGAGATACGCAGTATTTT.

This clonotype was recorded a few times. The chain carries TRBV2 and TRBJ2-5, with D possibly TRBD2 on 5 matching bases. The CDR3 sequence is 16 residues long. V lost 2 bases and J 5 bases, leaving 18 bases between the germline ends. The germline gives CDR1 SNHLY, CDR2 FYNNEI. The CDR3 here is CASSEQFVESGETQYF. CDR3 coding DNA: TGTGCCAGCAGTGAACAGTTCGTAGAGTCGGGGGAGACCCAGTACTTC.

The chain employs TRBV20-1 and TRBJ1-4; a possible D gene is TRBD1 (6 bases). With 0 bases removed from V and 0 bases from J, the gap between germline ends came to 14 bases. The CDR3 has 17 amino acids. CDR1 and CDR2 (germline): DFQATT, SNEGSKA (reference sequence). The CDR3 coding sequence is TGCAGTGCTAGAGATCAGGACAGCTTAGCAACTAATGAAAAACTGTTTTTT. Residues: CSARDQDSLATNEKLFF.

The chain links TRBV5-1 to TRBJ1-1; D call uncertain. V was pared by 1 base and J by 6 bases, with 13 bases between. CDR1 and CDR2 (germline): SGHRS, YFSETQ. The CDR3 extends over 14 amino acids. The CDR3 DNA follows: TGCGCCAGCAGCTTGCGGGGTATGATCTCTGAAGCTTTCTTT. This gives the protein CASSLRGMISEAFF.

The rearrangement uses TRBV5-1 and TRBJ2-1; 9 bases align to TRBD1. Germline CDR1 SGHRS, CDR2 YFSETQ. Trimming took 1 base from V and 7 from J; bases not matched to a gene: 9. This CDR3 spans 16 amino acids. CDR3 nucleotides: TGCGCCAGCAGCTTGTCCTCGGGACAGGGTAGGAATGAGCAGTTCTTC. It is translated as CASSLSSGQGRNEQFF.